The text below deals with one T cell receptor beta chain. Its antigen is unidentified. This sample is drawn from a study of blood T cells in healthy people across ages. Primers used in a second PCR of roughly 6 to 11 cycles were a sample-barcoded 5' primer and a J-beta primer mix. CDR3-containing paired-end reads numbering at least 2.5 million came from each sample. TCRdb reprocessed the 5' RACE reads with MiXCR, giving one entry per CDR3 protein. This sample has around 900,000 distinct CDR3 sequences, with roughly 51% found just once. Study-level points and caveats: It was the long-lived donors that had more naive CD4+ cells and higher diversity than aged donors.

Germline lookup yields CDR1 LNHDA and CDR2 SQIVND (reference sequence). The CDR3 loop spans 15 amino acids. The V and J ends lost 8 bases and 4 bases respectively, with 18 bases between them. The TCR originated in an older woman in good health. The chain joins TRBV19 to TRBJ2-4, with D perhaps matching TRBD1 or TRBD2 (5 bases each). The sequencing input was blood. CDR3 DNA: TGTGCCAGTTCCGGGATGAGACAGACAAAAAACATTCAGTACTTC. Protein product: CASSGMRQTKNIQYF.